These T cell receptor beta chains were read from a single sample in a study of T cell repertoires in cytomegalovirus infection. TCRdb called the reads again in MiXCR, with one record for every CDR3 protein. Of a few hundred thousand distinct CDR3 sequences listed, roughly 13% are singletons. Input material: PBMCs. The receptors here all came from a human donor in good health (CMV status not recorded). Some clones in this sample may be carry-over from other donors' samples. CDR3s leave out the opening cysteine and the closing phenylalanine or tryptophan. Each record gives: V gene, J gene, CDR3 protein.

TRBV6-4	TRBJ2-1	ASSGTEYNEQF
TRBV11-2	TRBJ1-1	ASSSLQGGVEAF
TRBV12-3/TRBV12-4	TRBJ2-3	ASSFSRDSLADTQY
TRBV2	TRBJ1-3	ASSRLANTIY
TRBV5-4	TRBJ1-1	ASSTAPQNTEAF
TRBV9	TRBJ2-7	ASSPGGGVYEQY
TRBV28	TRBJ2-7	ASRPPGQGSYEQY
TRBV29-1	TRBJ2-5	SVELAGGPGKVSY
TRBV6-1	TRBJ2-7	ASRLDNTYEQY
TRBV7-9	TRBJ2-7	ASSLASQGRGYEQY
TRBV7-3	TRBJ2-2	ASSTDGTGDCF
TRBV7-6	TRBJ2-1	ASSLLAALGNEQF
TRBV6-2/TRBV6-3	TRBJ2-3	ASRLGDTQY
TRBV4-1	TRBJ2-7	ASADIYEQY
TRBV7-2	TRBJ1-1	ASSLDSARGPF
TRBV29-1	TRBJ2-3	SVKDNTDTQY
TRBV28	TRBJ1-4	ASSYGQEKLF
TRBV28	TRBJ1-5	ASSLALRLLQPQH